This is a list of T cell receptor beta chains from one sample in a study of blood T cell repertoires in COVID-19. The data were produced by immunoSEQ multiplex PCR, yet TCRdb's version contains in-frame clones alone and is incomplete. Of 200,000 to 250,000 clones listed, roughly 82% were seen once; the top ten hold nearly 5%. The sample consisted of peripheral blood. Receptor source: a woman older than 75 with active or convalescent COVID-19. Each CDR3 is given with its conserved first and last residue. Fields, in order: CDR3 protein, CDR3 DNA, V gene, clone size, D gene, J gene. A D gene is named only where the DNA matches it firmly. Where a row states a size, it is once, few, many or the class of an expanded clone; other rows omit it.

CASSFFGGNEKLFF,TGTGCCAGCAGCTTTTTCGGAGGGAATGAAAAACTGTTTTTT,TRBV7-9,.,.,TRBJ1-4
CAWSVPGSDQPQHF,TGTGCCTGGAGTGTACCAGGGTCTGATCAGCCCCAGCATTTT,TRBV30,.,.,TRBJ1-5
CASQDSRSHGYTF,TGTGCCAGCCAGGACAGCCGCTCGCATGGCTACACCTTC,TRBV12-3/TRBV12-4,.,.,TRBJ1-2
CSASGIGLHNQPQHF,TGCAGTGCTAGTGGGATCGGACTGCACAATCAGCCCCAGCATTTT,TRBV20-1,.,.,TRBJ1-5
CASSPLGDRTYGYTF,TGCGCCAGCAGCCCGTTGGGGGACAGGACCTATGGCTACACCTTC,TRBV5-1,.,TRBD1,TRBJ1-2
CASSAGGLYGYTF,TGTGCCAGCAGCGCCGGAGGGCTCTATGGCTACACCTTC,TRBV7-9,.,.,TRBJ1-2
CASSGGNDEKLFF,TGCGCCAGCAGCGGAGGGAATGACGAAAAACTGTTTTTT,TRBV5-1,.,.,TRBJ1-4
CASSLVDLGEQYF,TGTGCCAGCAGCTTGGTCGACTTGGGCGAGCAGTACTTC,TRBV5-4,few,.,TRBJ2-7
CASSDYTGELFF,TGCGCCAGCAGTGACTACACCGGGGAGCTGTTTTTT,TRBV10-1,few,.,TRBJ2-2
CASSPPGGGEAEAFF,TGTGCCAGCAGCCCCCCGGGGGGAGGGGAGGCTGAAGCTTTCTTT,TRBV13,.,.,TRBJ1-1
CASSAQAASTDTQYF,TGTGCCAGCAGTGCGCAAGCGGCTAGCACAGATACGCAGTATTTT,TRBV2,.,.,TRBJ2-3
CASSLGNTIYF,TGTGCCAGCAGTCTCGGAAACACCATATATTTT,TRBV28,.,.,TRBJ1-3
CAWSWTGEGGYTF,TGTGCCTGGAGTTGGACAGGGGAAGGCGGCTACACCTTC,TRBV30,.,TRBD1,TRBJ1-2
CASSLLPGQGAPPLYGYTF,TGCGCCAGCAGTCTACTCCCGGGACAGGGGGCCCCCCCCCTTTATGGCTACACCTTC,TRBV4-1,.,TRBD1,TRBJ1-2
CASSATYGRDYGYTF,TGTGCCAGCTCAGCAACTTACGGCAGGGACTATGGCTACACCTTC,TRBV18,.,.,TRBJ1-2
CAISESVGVDTDTQYF,TGTGCCATCAGTGAGTCAGTGGGAGTAGACACAGATACGCAGTATTTT,TRBV10-3,.,.,TRBJ2-3
CASSQGAGGYTF,TGTGCCAGCAGCCAGGGGGCGGGTGGCTACACCTTC,TRBV28,.,TRBD1,TRBJ1-2
CASRRHGTGHEKLFF,TGTGCCAGCCGAAGGCACGGGACAGGGCACGAAAAACTGTTTTTT,TRBV6-6,once,TRBD1,TRBJ1-4
CASSEGQGGNQPQHF,TGTGCCAGCAGCGAGGGACAGGGAGGAAATCAGCCCCAGCATTTT,TRBV6-5,.,TRBD1,TRBJ1-5
CASSPGLAGGTDTQYF,TGTGCCAGTAGTCCCGGACTAGCAGGTGGCACAGATACGCAGTATTTT,TRBV19,.,TRBD2,TRBJ2-3
CASSRLNEQFF,TGTGCCAGCAGCCGTCTCAATGAGCAGTTCTTC,TRBV7-8,.,.,TRBJ2-1
CATSDTGTGVADTQYF,TGTGCCACCAGTGACACCGGGACAGGAGTGGCAGATACGCAGTATTTT,TRBV24-1,few,TRBD1,TRBJ2-3
CASSRTPSLYGYTF,TGCGCCAGCAGCCGAACACCTTCCCTTTATGGCTACACCTTC,TRBV5-1,.,.,TRBJ1-2
CASRTPGNTDTQYF,TGTGCCAGCAGGACCCCAGGGAACACAGATACGCAGTATTTT,TRBV6-5,.,.,TRBJ2-3
CASSRLAGESNTGELFF,TGTGCCAGCAGTAGACTAGCGGGGGAGTCGAACACCGGGGAGCTGTTTTTT,TRBV6-2/TRBV6-3,.,TRBD2,TRBJ2-2
CATSRDGLAAGEQYF,TGTGCCACCAGCAGAGATGGGTTGGCTGCGGGTGAGCAGTACTTC,TRBV15,.,.,TRBJ2-7
CSASGQVNTEAFF,TGCAGTGCTAGTGGACAGGTTAACACTGAAGCTTTCTTT,TRBV20-1,once,TRBD1,TRBJ1-1
CASSLHSSYEQYF,TGTGCCAGCAGCTTACACAGCTCCTACGAGCAGTACTTC,TRBV5-5,.,.,TRBJ2-7
CASSEQPSTDTQYF,TGCGCCAGCAGCGAACAACCTAGCACAGATACGCAGTATTTT,TRBV5-1,.,.,TRBJ2-3
CASRPQGIEYGYTF,TGTGCCAGTAGGCCTCAGGGAATTGAATATGGCTACACCTTC,TRBV19,.,.,TRBJ1-2
CASSYQMNTEAFF,TGTGCCAGCAGTTACCAAATGAACACTGAAGCTTTCTTT,TRBV6-5,.,.,TRBJ1-1
CASSQGFGQEAFF,TGTGCCAGCAGCCAAGGGTTCGGACAGGAAGCTTTCTTT,TRBV4-2,few,.,TRBJ1-1
CASSHYSGRNTEAFF,TGTGCCAGCAGTCATTACAGCGGCAGGAACACTGAAGCTTTCTTT,TRBV6-5,.,.,TRBJ1-1
CASSQEAAVGNTIYF,TGTGCCAGCAGCCAAGAGGCGGCAGTCGGAAACACCATATATTTT,TRBV4-2,.,.,TRBJ1-3
CARGPSVSTDTQYF,TGTGCCAGGGGGCCTAGCGTGAGCACAGATACGCAGTATTTT,TRBV2,few,.,TRBJ2-3
CASSKKNAEETQYF,TGTGCCAGCAGCAAGAAGAATGCAGAAGAGACCCAGTACTTC,TRBV21-1,.,.,TRBJ2-5
CASRERGGWETQYF,TGTGCCAGCAGGGAACGGGGGGGCTGGGAGACCCAGTACTTC,TRBV28,.,TRBD2,TRBJ2-5
CASSYQTGSTDTQYF,TGTGCCAGCAGCTATCAGACAGGGAGCACAGATACGCAGTATTTT,TRBV28,.,TRBD1,TRBJ2-3
CATSRDPSGGDSSYEQYF,TGTGCCACCAGCAGAGATCCTAGCGGGGGCGACAGCTCCTACGAGCAGTACTTC,TRBV15,.,TRBD2,TRBJ2-7
CASSVLAGAGGELFF,TGTGCCAGCAGCGTTTTAGCGGGAGCGGGCGGGGAGCTGTTTTTT,TRBV9,.,TRBD2,TRBJ2-2
CSASGLAGRTYEQYF,TGCAGTGCTAGTGGGCTAGCGGGCCGAACCTACGAGCAGTACTTC,TRBV20-1,few,TRBD2,TRBJ2-7
CASRPTGQGLSETQYF,TGCGCCAGCAGACCTACGGGACAGGGTTTGTCAGAGACCCAGTACTTC,TRBV5-1,.,TRBD1,TRBJ2-5
CASSPQSYEQYF,TGTGCCAGCAGTCCCCAATCCTACGAGCAGTACTTC,TRBV28,once,.,TRBJ2-7
CASSQELGILGEQFF,TGTGCCAGCAGCCAAGAACTGGGCATTTTGGGTGAGCAGTTCTTC,TRBV3-1/TRBV3-2,.,.,TRBJ2-1
CSVADRGGYTF,TGCAGCGTTGCGGACAGGGGTGGCTACACCTTC,TRBV29-1,.,TRBD1,TRBJ1-2
CASSSHRGEKLFF,TGCGCCAGCAGCTCGCACAGGGGTGAAAAACTGTTTTTT,TRBV5-1,.,TRBD1,TRBJ1-4
CASSQFSGTNTGELFF,TGTGCCAGCAGCCAATTTAGCGGAACTAACACCGGGGAGCTGTTTTTT,TRBV4-2,.,.,TRBJ2-2
CASKGQVLNTEAFF,TGTGCCAGCAAGGGACAGGTATTGAACACTGAAGCTTTCTTT,TRBV28,.,TRBD1,TRBJ1-1
CASSHRTVPGYTF,TGTGCCAGCAGCCACCGGACAGTCCCTGGCTACACCTTC,TRBV3-1/TRBV3-2,.,.,TRBJ1-2
CASSLGRTYEQYF,TGCGCCAGCAGCTTGGGGCGGACCTACGAGCAGTACTTC,TRBV5-1,few,.,TRBJ2-7
CASSLARTGGDEKLFF,TGCGCCAGCAGCCTCGCTCGGACAGGGGGCGATGAAAAACTGTTTTTT,TRBV5-1,.,TRBD1,TRBJ1-4
CAWSAYRVTEAFF,TGTGCCTGGAGTGCCTACAGGGTAACTGAAGCTTTCTTT,TRBV30,.,.,TRBJ1-1
CASSEVGGHYGYTF,TGTGCCAGCAGTGAAGTAGGGGGACACTATGGCTACACCTTC,TRBV6-1,.,.,TRBJ1-2
CASSLGSGYTGELFF,TGTGCCAGCAGCTTGGGGTCGGGGTACACCGGGGAGCTGTTTTTT,TRBV5-5,once,.,TRBJ2-2
CASSSGLGGLDGNTIYF,TGTGCCAGCAGCTCCGGTCTTGGCGGACTCGACGGAAACACCATATATTTT,TRBV7-2,medium-sized,.,TRBJ1-3